Listed here is a single T cell receptor (beta chain). Antigen: not known. The conserved closing phenylalanine or tryptophan is absent in this CDR3, likely reflecting a read error. This specimen comes from a study of post-analysis software for immune sequencing data. Whole-study results and caveats: Multiple sclerosis patients showed significantly lower normalized Chao1 diversity than controls did. With TRBV5-6, TRBV5-1 and TRBV20-1 included, 5 or 6 TRBV segments were more frequent in patients than in controls.

The CDR3 runs 18 residues. V was trimmed by 0 bases and J by 11 bases, leaving 31 bases between them. Germline values: CDR1 SQVTM, CDR2 ANQGSEA. Prepared libraries of TCR beta cDNA carried unique molecular identifiers. TCRdb re-called the PCR reads through MiXCR, storing one row per CDR3 protein. The sample contains roughly 700,000 distinct CDR3 sequences, about 32% of which appear only once. Sequencing was carried out using blood. This chain joins TRBV29-1 and TRBJ2-5; maybe TRBD1 (8 bases). This TCR was recovered from a girl aged 5-17 years with multiple sclerosis. The CDR3 DNA follows: TGCAGCGTTGAAGACGACAGGGGACGGTTGGCGGGGGAGGGTGAGCAGTACGTC. It specifies CSVEDDRGRLAGEGEQYV.